This note documents a single T cell receptor (beta chain) sequence. Its antigen is not known. It was with 60 Vbeta and 13 Jbeta primers that the PCR ran. Clones were sequenced by immunoSEQ multiplex PCR, and TCRdb holds only the in-frame ones, with some missing. The table shows fewer than 200,000 clones, with roughly 84% occurring only once. This sample was included in a study of cytomegalovirus exposure and HLA in healthy donors. Overall study results and limits: Generally TCR sequences proved uncommon, though certain public TCRs appeared in numerous donors. Follow-up analysis later connected one missense variant in DCLRE1C with trimming of TCR beta V- and J-genes.

This sequence originates from a male donor in good health and CMV-seronegative. Sequenced input: PBMCs.

CDR3 region: CASSQDRVSLEQFF. CDR3 nucleotide sequence: TGCGCCAGCAGCCAAGATCGGGTCAGTCTTGAGCAGTTCTTC. This rearrangement joins TRBV4-1 to TRBJ2-1; D gene unclear. Germline CDR1 and CDR2: MGHRA and YSYEKL. Trimming left V 0 bases short and J 9 bases short, with 12 bases between. The CDR3 loop spans 14 amino acids.